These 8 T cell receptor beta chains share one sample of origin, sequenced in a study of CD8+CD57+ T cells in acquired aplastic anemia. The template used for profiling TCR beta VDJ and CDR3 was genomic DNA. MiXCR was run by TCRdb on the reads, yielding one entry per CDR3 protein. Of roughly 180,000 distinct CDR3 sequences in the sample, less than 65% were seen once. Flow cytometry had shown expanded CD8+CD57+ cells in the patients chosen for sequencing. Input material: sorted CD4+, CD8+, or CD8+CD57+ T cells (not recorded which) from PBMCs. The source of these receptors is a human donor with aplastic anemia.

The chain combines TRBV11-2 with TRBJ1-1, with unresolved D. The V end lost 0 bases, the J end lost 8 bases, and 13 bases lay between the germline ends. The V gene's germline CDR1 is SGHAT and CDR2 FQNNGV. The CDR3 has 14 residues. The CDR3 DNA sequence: TGTGCCAGCAGCTTAGACCTCTCACAGTCAGAAGCTTTCTTT. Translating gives CASSLDLSQSEAFF.

The CDR3 bases are TGTGCCATCAGTGAACGAGAGAACACTGAAGCTTTCTTT. It codes for CAISERENTEAFF. The chain is built from TRBV10-3 and TRBJ1-1; D remains unclear. V was clipped by 3 bases and J by 1 base, with 6 bases between them. The CDR3 consists of 13 residues. From germline, CDR1 is ENHRY and CDR2 SYGVKD.

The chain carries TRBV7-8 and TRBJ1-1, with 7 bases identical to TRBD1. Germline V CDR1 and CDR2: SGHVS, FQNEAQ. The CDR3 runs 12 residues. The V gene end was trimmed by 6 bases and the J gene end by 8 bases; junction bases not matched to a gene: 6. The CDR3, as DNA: TGTGCCAGCAGTCCGGACAGGCCCGAAGCTTTCTTT. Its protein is CASSPDRPEAFF.

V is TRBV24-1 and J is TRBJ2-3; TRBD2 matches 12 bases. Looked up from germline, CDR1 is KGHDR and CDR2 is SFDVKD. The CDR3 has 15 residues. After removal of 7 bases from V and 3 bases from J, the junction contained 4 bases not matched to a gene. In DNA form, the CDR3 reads TGTGCCACCAGCGAGACTAGCGGGAGAACAGATACGCAGTATTTT. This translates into CATSETSGRTDTQYF.

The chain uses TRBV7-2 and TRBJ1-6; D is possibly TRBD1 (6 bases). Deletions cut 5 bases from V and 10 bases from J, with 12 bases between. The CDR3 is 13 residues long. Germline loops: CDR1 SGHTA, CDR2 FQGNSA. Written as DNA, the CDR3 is TGTGCCAGCAGCCCTAGGGGGGGATCACCCCTCCACTTT. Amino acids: CASSPRGGSPLHF.

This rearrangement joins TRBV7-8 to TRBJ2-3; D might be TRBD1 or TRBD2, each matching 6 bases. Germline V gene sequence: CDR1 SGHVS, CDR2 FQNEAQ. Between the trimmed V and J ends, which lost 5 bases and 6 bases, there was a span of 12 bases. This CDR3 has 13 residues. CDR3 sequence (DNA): TGTGCCAGCAGCACGGGGGCCCGCGATACGCAGTATTTT. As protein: CASSTGARDTQYF.

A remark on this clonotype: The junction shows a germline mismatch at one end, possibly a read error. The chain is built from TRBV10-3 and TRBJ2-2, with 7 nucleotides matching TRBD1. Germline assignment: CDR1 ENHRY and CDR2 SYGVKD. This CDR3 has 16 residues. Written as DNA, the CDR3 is TGTGCCAGCAGTTACAAGACGGGACAGCCCACCGGGGAGCTGTTTTTT. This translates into CASSYKTGQPTGELFF.

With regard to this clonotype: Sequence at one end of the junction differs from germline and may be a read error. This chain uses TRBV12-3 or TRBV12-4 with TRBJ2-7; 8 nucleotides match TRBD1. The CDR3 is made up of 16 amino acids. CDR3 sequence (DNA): TGTGCCAGCAGTTTAGGCGGTAACAGGGGGAGCTACGAACAGTACTTC. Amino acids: CASSLGGNRGSYEQYF.